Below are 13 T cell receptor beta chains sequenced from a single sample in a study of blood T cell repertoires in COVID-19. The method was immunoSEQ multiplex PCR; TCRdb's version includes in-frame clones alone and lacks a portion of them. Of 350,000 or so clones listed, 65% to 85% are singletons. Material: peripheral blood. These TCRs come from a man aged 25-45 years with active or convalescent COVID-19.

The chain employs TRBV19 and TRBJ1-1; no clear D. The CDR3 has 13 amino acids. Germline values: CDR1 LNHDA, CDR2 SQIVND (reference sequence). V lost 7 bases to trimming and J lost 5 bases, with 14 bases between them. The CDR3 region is CASTNAAETEAFF. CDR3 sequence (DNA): TGTGCCAGTACCAATGCGGCAGAAACTGAAGCTTTCTTT. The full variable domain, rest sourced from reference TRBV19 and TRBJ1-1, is DGGITQSPKYLFRKEGQNVTLSCEQNLNHDAMYWYRQDPGQGLRLIYYSQIVNDFQKGDIAEGYSVSREKKESFPLTVTSAQKNPTAFYLCASTNAAETEAFFGQGTRLTVV.

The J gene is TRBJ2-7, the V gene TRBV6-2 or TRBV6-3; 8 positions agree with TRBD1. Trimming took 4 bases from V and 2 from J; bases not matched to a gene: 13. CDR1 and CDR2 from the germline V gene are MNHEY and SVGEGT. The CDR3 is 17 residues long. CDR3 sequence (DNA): TGTGCCAGCAGTTCTGAACACCCTCGGACAGGGCCCTACGAGCAGTACTTC. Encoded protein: CASSSEHPRTGPYEQYF.

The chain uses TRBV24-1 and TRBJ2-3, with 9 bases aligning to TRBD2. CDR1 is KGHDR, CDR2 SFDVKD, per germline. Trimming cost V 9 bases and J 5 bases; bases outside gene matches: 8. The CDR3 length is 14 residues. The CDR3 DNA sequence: TGTGCCACCGGATTGGGACTAGCCGAAGATACGCAGTATTTT. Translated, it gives CATGLGLAEDTQYF.

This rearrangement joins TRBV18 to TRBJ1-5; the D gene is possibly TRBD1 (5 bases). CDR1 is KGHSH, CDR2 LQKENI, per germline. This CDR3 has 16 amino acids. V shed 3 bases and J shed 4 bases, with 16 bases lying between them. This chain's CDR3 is CASSPSRGGTNQPQHF. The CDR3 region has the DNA TGTGCCAGCTCACCCTCTCGTGGGGGGACTAATCAGCCCCAGCATTTT. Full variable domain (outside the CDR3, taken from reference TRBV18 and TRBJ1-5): NAGVMQNPRHLVRRRGQEARLRCSPMKGHSHVYWYRQLPEEGLKFMVYLQKENIIDESGMPKERFSAEFPKEGPSILRIQQVVRGDSAAYFCASSPSRGGTNQPQHFGDGTRLSIL.

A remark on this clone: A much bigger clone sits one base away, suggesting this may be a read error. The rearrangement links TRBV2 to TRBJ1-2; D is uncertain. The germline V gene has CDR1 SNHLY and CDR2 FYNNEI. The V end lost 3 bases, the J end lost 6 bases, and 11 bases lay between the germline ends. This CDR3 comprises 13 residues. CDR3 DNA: TGTGCCAGCAGTGATATGAGGGCCCATGGCTACACCTTC. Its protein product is CASSDMRAHGYTF.

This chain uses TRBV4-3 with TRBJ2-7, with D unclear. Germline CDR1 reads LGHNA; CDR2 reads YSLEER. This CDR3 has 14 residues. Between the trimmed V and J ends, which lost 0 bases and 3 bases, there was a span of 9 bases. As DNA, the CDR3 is TGCGCCAGCAGCCAAGACTGGCCGAACTACGAGCAGTACTTC. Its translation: CASSQDWPNYEQYF.

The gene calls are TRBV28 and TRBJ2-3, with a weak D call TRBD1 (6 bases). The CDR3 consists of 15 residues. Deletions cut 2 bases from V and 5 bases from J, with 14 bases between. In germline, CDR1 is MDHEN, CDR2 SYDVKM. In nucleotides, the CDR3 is TGTGCCAGCAGTTTACGGTTGCTGACAGGAGATACGCAGTATTTT. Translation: CASSLRLLTGDTQYF.

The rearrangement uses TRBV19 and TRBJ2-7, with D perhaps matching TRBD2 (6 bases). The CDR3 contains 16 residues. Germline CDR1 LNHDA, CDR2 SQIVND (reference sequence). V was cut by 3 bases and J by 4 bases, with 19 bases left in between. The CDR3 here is CASSMGTGTGSYEQYF. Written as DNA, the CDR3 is TGTGCCAGTAGTATGGGTACCGGGACTGGCTCATACGAGCAGTACTTC.

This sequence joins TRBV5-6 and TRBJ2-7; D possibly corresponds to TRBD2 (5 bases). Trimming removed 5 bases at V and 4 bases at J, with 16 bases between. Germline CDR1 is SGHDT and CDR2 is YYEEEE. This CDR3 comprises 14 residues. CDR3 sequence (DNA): TGTGCCAGCAGTCCGCAGCTGGGAGCTTACGAGCAGTACTTC. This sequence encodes CASSPQLGAYEQYF. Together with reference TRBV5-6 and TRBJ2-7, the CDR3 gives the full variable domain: DAGVTQSPTHLIKTRGQQVTLRCSPKSGHDTVSWYQQALGQGPQFIFQYYEEEERQRGNFPDRFSGHQFPNYSSELNVNALLLGDSALYLCASSPQLGAYEQYFGPGTRLTVT.

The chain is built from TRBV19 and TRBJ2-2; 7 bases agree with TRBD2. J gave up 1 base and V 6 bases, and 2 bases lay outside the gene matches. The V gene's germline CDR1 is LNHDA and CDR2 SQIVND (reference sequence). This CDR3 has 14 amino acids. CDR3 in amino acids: CASRKRGNTGELFF. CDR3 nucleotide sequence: TGTGCCAGTAGGAAGCGGGGGAACACCGGGGAGCTGTTTTTT.

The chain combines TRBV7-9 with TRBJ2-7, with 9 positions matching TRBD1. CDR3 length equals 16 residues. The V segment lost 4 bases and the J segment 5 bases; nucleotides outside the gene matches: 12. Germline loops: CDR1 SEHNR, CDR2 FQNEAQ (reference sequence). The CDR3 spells CASSSPRTGVLHEQYF. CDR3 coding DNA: TGTGCCAGCAGCTCCCCTCGGACAGGGGTTTTACACGAGCAGTACTTC.

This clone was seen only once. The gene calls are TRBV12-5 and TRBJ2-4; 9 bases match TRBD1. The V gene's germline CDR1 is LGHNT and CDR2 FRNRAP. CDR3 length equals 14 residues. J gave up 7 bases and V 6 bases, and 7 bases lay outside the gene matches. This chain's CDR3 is CASGTGGVVNIQYF. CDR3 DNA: TGTGCTAGTGGCACAGGGGGCGTCGTGAACATTCAGTACTTC. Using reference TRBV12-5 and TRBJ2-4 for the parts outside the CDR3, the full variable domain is DARVTQTPRHKVTEMGQEVTMRCQPILGHNTVFWYRQTMMQGLELLAYFRNRAPLDDSGMPKDRFSAEMPDATLATLKIQPSEPRDSAVYFCASGTGGVVNIQYFGAGTRLSVL.

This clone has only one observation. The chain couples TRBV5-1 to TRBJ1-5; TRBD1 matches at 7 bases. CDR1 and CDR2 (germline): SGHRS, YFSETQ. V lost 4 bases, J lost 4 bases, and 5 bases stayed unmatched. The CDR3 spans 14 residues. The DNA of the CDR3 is TGCGCCAGCAGCCCCGGGACAGCAAATCAGCCCCAGCATTTT. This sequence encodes CASSPGTANQPQHF.